Listed below are T cell receptor beta chains from one sample, sequenced in a study of T cell responses to AZD1222 COVID-19 vaccine. Using immunoSEQ multiplex PCR, the repertoire was profiled, and TCRdb retains in-frame clones only, with some absent. The sample yields approximately 100,000 clones, roughly nine tenths seen once. This specimen was peripheral blood, taken on day 0 of AZD1222 vaccination. These receptors all stem from an adult in good health. The CDR3 runs from the conserved cysteine through the conserved F or W. Fields, in order: clone size, V gene, D gene, J gene, CDR3 DNA, CDR3 protein. A D gene is named only where the DNA matches it firmly. Expanded clones are given a class, and other clones once, few, many or no size at all.

>-|TRBV7-2|-|TRBJ1-1
TGTGCCAGCAGCTTTTGGGGCTCGGACACTGAAGCTTTCTTT
CASSFWGSDTEAFF
>-|TRBV4-2|TRBD2|TRBJ2-3
TGTGCCAGCAGCCGGGGGACCGGGTCTAGCGGGGGCCCCGGGTTTATAACAGATACGCAGTATTTT
CASSRGTGSSGGPGFITDTQYF
>-|TRBV5-1|-|TRBJ2-7
TGCGCCAGCAGCGCCCTACAGGGATACTACGAGCAGTACTTC
CASSALQGYYEQYF
>few|TRBV19|-|TRBJ1-3
TGTGCCAGTAGTCACCGGGATCTTGGAAACACCATATATTTT
CASSHRDLGNTIYF
>-|TRBV27|-|TRBJ1-2
TGTGCCAGCATGGCCAGGGCCGGGTTTGACTATGGCTACACCTTC
CASMARAGFDYGYTF
>-|TRBV6-2/TRBV6-3|-|TRBJ1-2
TGTGCCAGCAGTCCCAACGACAGTTATGGCTACACCTTC
CASSPNDSYGYTF
>once|TRBV18|-|TRBJ1-2
TGTGCCAGCTCACCCTTCCCAGAGAACTCAGGGACCCTATTAGGCTACACCTTC
CASSPFPENSGTLLGYTF
>-|TRBV4-1|-|TRBJ1-1
TGCGCCAGCAGCATCGCGCTAGGACATCCCTCGACTGAAGCTTTCTTT
CASSIALGHPSTEAFF
>-|TRBV10-3|TRBD2|TRBJ2-7
TGTGCCATCAGTGGGACTAGCGGCTCCTACGAGCAGTACTTC
CAISGTSGSYEQYF
>-|TRBV7-9|-|TRBJ2-5
TGTGCCAGCCAATGGGGGGACCAAGAGACCCAGTACTTC
CASQWGDQETQYF
>-|TRBV3-1/TRBV3-2|-|TRBJ1-6
TGTGCCAGCAGCCCGGATGATGGACACCATAATTCACCCCTCCACTTT
CASSPDDGHHNSPLHF
>-|TRBV19|TRBD1|TRBJ2-2
TGTGCCAGTAATAGTCAGGGGGCCGGAGCCGGGGAGCTGTTTTTT
CASNSQGAGAGELFF
>-|TRBV20-1|-|TRBJ2-7
TGCAGTGCTAGTCGAGCCGGAGTAATCTACGAGCAGTACTTC
CSASRAGVIYEQYF
>few|TRBV27|-|TRBJ1-5
TGTGCCAGCAGTCCCCGAGAGGATCAGCCCCAGCATTTT
CASSPREDQPQHF
>-|TRBV7-7|-|TRBJ2-5
TGTGCTAGCAGCCATGGGTCAGGGATTCAAGAGACCCAGTACTTC
CASSHGSGIQETQYF
>-|TRBV29-1|TRBD1|TRBJ2-7
TGCAGCGTACCGGGACAGGGGGATTACGAGCAGTACTTC
CSVPGQGDYEQYF
>-|TRBV11-2|-|TRBJ1-2
TGTGCCAGCAGCTTAGATGGGAGCGGCTACACCTTC
CASSLDGSGYTF
>-|TRBV11-2|-|TRBJ2-7
TGTGCCAGCAGCCCGTCCGGATGGATCGACGAGCAGTACTTC
CASSPSGWIDEQYF
>-|TRBV10-2|-|TRBJ1-2
TGCGCCACGTTTCGGGACACAACTAACTATGGCTACACCTTC
CATFRDTTNYGYTF
>-|TRBV19|TRBD1|TRBJ1-2
TGTGCCAGTCGGACAGGGATCTATGGCTACACCTTC
CASRTGIYGYTF
>few|TRBV20-1|-|TRBJ1-1
TGCAGTGCTGGGACAAGCACTGAAGCTTTCTTT
CSAGTSTEAFF